These 32 T cell receptor beta chains were sequenced from one sample in a study of blood T cell repertoires in COVID-19 (dated by TCRdb to the early 2020s). The library was generated by the immunoSEQ multiplex PCR assay. The table was pulled from immuneACCESS by TCRdb, which kept in-frame rearrangements only. Such tables lose some clones; where checked, under half of the loss comes from unresolved V genes, and the rest has no known cause. The table for this sample lists about 300,000 clones; around 90% of them were counted only once. The top ten constitute 4.5% to 5.5% of the sample. Sequencing was done on a sample of PBMCs or T cells enriched from blood (not recorded which). The receptors here all came from a man between 60 and 75 years old who had recovered from COVID-19.

The sample holds a few counts of this clone. The chain combines TRBV5-4 with TRBJ2-7, with a tentative D call TRBD2 (6 bases). The V gene's germline CDR1 is SGHNT and CDR2 YYREEE (reference sequence). V dropped 4 bases and J dropped 7 bases, with 15 bases sitting between them. The CDR3 has 13 residues. The chain's CDR3 is CASSPGTLPEQYF. Written as DNA, the CDR3 is TGTGCCAGCAGCCCGGGGACTCTTCCAGAGCAGTACTTC.

This clone appeared a single time. The V gene is TRBV6-5, the J gene TRBJ2-1; D gene ambiguous. Trimming shortened V by 0 bases and J by 8 bases, and 14 bases separated the two germline ends. The CDR3 is made up of 15 amino acids. Germline V CDR1 and CDR2: MNHEY, SVGAGI. The CDR3 DNA is TGTGCCAGCAGTTACTCACCTTGGAGAATCTATGAGCAGTTCTTC. The encoded protein is CASSYSPWRIYEQFF.

A remark on this clone: Distinct nucleotide sequences in the sample also encode this CDR3. The rearrangement links TRBV7-2 to TRBJ2-7; 10 bases are shared with TRBD1. The CDR3 spans 15 residues. Unmatched junction bases numbered 7, after V lost 5 bases and J lost 3 bases. Germline values: CDR1 SGHTA, CDR2 FQGNSA. The CDR3 sequence is CASSPRTGGGYEQYF. The CDR3, as DNA: TGTGCCAGCAGCCCTAGGACAGGGGGAGGCTACGAGCAGTACTTC. Full variable domain (outside the CDR3, taken from reference TRBV7-2 and TRBJ2-7): GAGVSQSPSNKVTEKGKDVELRCDPISGHTALYWYRQSLGQGLEFLIYFQGNSAPDKSGLPSDRFSAERTGGSVSTLTIQRTQQEDSAVYLCASSPRTGGGYEQYFGPGTRLTVT.

The CDR3 bases are TGCGCCAGCACATTGGACAGTGCTGGAAACACCATATATTTT. As protein: CASTLDSAGNTIYF. V and J are TRBV5-1 and TRBJ1-3; tentatively, D is TRBD1 (6 bases). V was cut by 6 bases and J by 2 bases, with 12 bases left in between. This CDR3 has 14 amino acids. Per germline, CDR1 SGHRS and CDR2 YFSETQ.

The J gene is TRBJ2-1, the V gene TRBV5-1; D is unresolved. With 1 base removed from V and 1 base from J, the gap between germline ends came to 9 bases. Germline V CDR1 and CDR2: SGHRS, YFSETQ. This CDR3 has 15 residues. In DNA form, the CDR3 reads TGCGCCAGCAGCTTGCCGGGTCAGTCCTACAATGAGCAGTTCTTC. This translates into CASSLPGQSYNEQFF.

The chain has TRBV28 and TRBJ2-2; 8 bases match TRBD1. In germline, CDR1 is MDHEN, CDR2 SYDVKM. The CDR3 length is 14 residues. CDR3 in DNA: TGTGTCGCCAGGGGACAGGCGAACACCGGGGAGCTGTTTTTT. Translating it yields CVARGQANTGELFF.

The chain combines TRBV9 with TRBJ1-2; TRBD1 might be the D (5 bases). CDR3 length equals 16 residues. CDR1 SGDLS and CDR2 YYNGEE come from the germline V gene. With 0 bases removed from V and 4 bases from J, the gap between germline ends came to 16 bases. The CDR3: CASSVGSGRALYGYTF. The CDR3 bases are TGTGCCAGCAGCGTAGGTTCGGGCAGGGCCCTCTATGGCTACACCTTC. Full variable domain (outside the CDR3, taken from reference TRBV9 and TRBJ1-2): DSGVTQTPKHLITATGQRVTLRCSPRSGDLSVYWYQQSLDQGLQFLIQYYNGEERAKGNILERFSAQQFPDLHSELNLSSLELGDSALYFCASSVGSGRALYGYTFGSGTRLTVV.

The J gene is TRBJ2-5, the V gene TRBV24-1; D possibly corresponds to TRBD2 (5 bases). CDR1 KGHDR and CDR2 SFDVKD come from the germline V gene. Trimming took 3 bases from V and 5 from J, leaving 12 bases between them. CDR3 size: 14 residues. The CDR3 coding sequence is TGTGCCACCAGTGATAGAAAGACTACGGAGACCCAGTACTTC. Protein sequence: CATSDRKTTETQYF.

V gene TRBV7-9 combines with J gene TRBJ1-3; TRBD1 might be the D (5 bases). Trimming shortened V by 4 bases and J by 0 bases, and 13 bases separated the two germline ends. CDR1 is SEHNR, CDR2 FQNEAQ, per germline (reference sequence). The CDR3 spans 16 residues. CDR3 sequence: CASSSLDSPSGNTIYF. In DNA form, the CDR3 reads TGTGCCAGCAGCTCCCTTGACAGTCCCTCTGGAAACACCATATATTTT.

The chain couples TRBV7-9 to TRBJ1-4; D is undetermined. The V gene lost 1 base and the J gene lost 7 bases, with 10 bases spanning the gap. The germline CDR1 and CDR2 sequences are SEHNR and FQNEAQ (reference sequence). CDR3 length equals 14 residues. For the CDR3, the DNA is TGTGCCAGCAGCTTAGTGGAGTTAAGTGAAAAACTGTTTTTT. Translation: CASSLVELSEKLFF. Full variable domain (remainder filled in from reference TRBV7-9 and TRBJ1-4): DTGVSQNPRHKITKRGQNVTFRCDPISEHNRLYWYRQTLGQGPEFLTYFQNEAQLEKSRLLSDRFSAERPKGSFSTLEIQRTEQGDSAMYLCASSLVELSEKLFFGSGTQLSVL.

The chain links TRBV11-2 to TRBJ2-7; TRBD2 matches 9 bases. This CDR3 has 14 residues. Looked up from germline, CDR1 is SGHAT and CDR2 is FQNNGV. V lost 5 bases, J lost 1 base, and 3 bases stayed unmatched. CDR3 in amino acids: CASSVTSGSYEQYF. In DNA, the CDR3 is TGTGCCAGCAGCGTAACTAGCGGGTCCTACGAGCAGTACTTC.

This clone showed up many times. The chain has TRBV14 and TRBJ2-3; 10 bases agree with TRBD2. Trimming took 4 bases from V and 4 from J; bases not matched to a gene: 8. The CDR3 is 16 amino acids. CDR1 and CDR2 (germline): SGHDN, FVKESK. The CDR3 DNA is TGTGCCAGCAGCCCCCCAGCTAGCGGGAGCGCAGATACGCAGTATTTT. Amino acid sequence: CASSPPASGSADTQYF.

The chain is built from TRBV11-2 and TRBJ2-7; D is undetermined. This CDR3 comprises 12 residues. Germline loops: CDR1 SGHAT, CDR2 FQNNGV. V lost 4 bases and J 2 bases, leaving 6 bases between the germline ends. The DNA for the CDR3 is TGTGCCAGCAGCTCGCCAGCCTACGAGCAGTACTTC. Protein sequence: CASSSPAYEQYF.

The V and J genes are TRBV6-2 or TRBV6-3 and TRBJ2-7; maybe TRBD2 (6 bases). This CDR3 spans 17 amino acids. Per germline, CDR1 MNHEY and CDR2 SVGEGT. V shed 0 bases and J shed 2 bases, with 17 bases lying between them. CDR3 bases: TGTGCCAGCAGTTACTCGATGAACGGGACTTACACCTACGAGCAGTACTTC. It specifies CASSYSMNGTYTYEQYF.

This chain connects TRBV6-1 to TRBJ2-1; TRBD2 agrees at 7 bases. Germline CDR1 MNHNS, CDR2 SASEGT. With 3 bases clipped from V and 5 bases from J, the junction kept 10 bases outside the gene matches. The CDR3 contains 16 residues. CDR3 loop: CASSDRSRTRNNEQFF. As DNA, the CDR3 is TGTGCCAGCAGTGACCGTTCACGGACTAGGAACAATGAGCAGTTCTTC.

The chain recombines TRBV5-4 with TRBJ2-5; 14 nucleotides agree with TRBD2. The CDR3 is made up of 17 amino acids. In germline, CDR1 is SGHNT, CDR2 YYREEE (reference sequence). With V trimmed by 4 bases and J by 5 bases, 10 bases remained unmatched. In DNA, the CDR3 is TGTGCCAGCAGCCCCCCGACTAGCGGGAGGGCCGGCGAGACCCAGTACTTC. Amino acids: CASSPPTSGRAGETQYF.

This clone came up once. The V call is TRBV5-4, the J call TRBJ2-5, with D unclear. Germline CDR1 SGHNT, CDR2 YYREEE (reference sequence). This CDR3 has 14 residues. Trimming stripped 0 bases from V and 2 bases from J, with 8 bases between. The CDR3 coding sequence is TGTGCCAGCAGCTTGGTGGCAGAACAAGAGACCCAGTACTTC. Its protein product is CASSLVAEQETQYF.

CDR3 residues: CASSGSGDQETQYF. CDR3 nucleotide sequence: TGTGCCAGCAGCGGGAGCGGCGACCAAGAGACCCAGTACTTC. The chain employs TRBV5-4 and TRBJ2-5, with D perhaps matching TRBD2 (5 bases). CDR1 is SGHNT, CDR2 YYREEE, per germline (reference sequence). The CDR3 has 14 residues. Between the trimmed V and J ends, which lost 4 bases and 0 bases, there was a span of 10 bases.

The chain combines TRBV7-2 with TRBJ2-7; perhaps TRBD2 as D (6 bases). This CDR3 region has 14 residues. V was cut by 5 bases and J by 2 bases, with 13 bases left in between. Germline V CDR1 and CDR2: SGHTA, FQGNSA. The CDR3 protein is CASSRSGGAYEQYF. The CDR3 nucleotides are TGTGCCAGCAGCCGTAGCGGAGGGGCCTACGAGCAGTACTTC. Variable domain in full (rest from reference TRBV7-2 and TRBJ2-7): GAGVSQSPSNKVTEKGKDVELRCDPISGHTALYWYRQSLGQGLEFLIYFQGNSAPDKSGLPSDRFSAERTGGSVSTLTIQRTQQEDSAVYLCASSRSGGAYEQYFGPGTRLTVT.

The gene calls are TRBV4-1 and TRBJ2-1; 8 nucleotides align to TRBD2. J was trimmed by 3 bases and V by 1 base; bases with no gene match: 8. CDR1 MGHRA and CDR2 YSYEKL come from the germline V gene. CDR3 length equals 17 residues. DNA for the CDR3: TGCGCCAGCAGCCAAGGTATGATTAGCGGGAACTACAATGAGCAGTTCTTC. Translation: CASSQGMISGNYNEQFF.

The V and J genes are TRBV7-2 and TRBJ2-2, with 9 nucleotides matching TRBD1. The V gene's germline CDR1 is SGHTA and CDR2 FQGNSA. Trimming cost V 1 base and J 5 bases; bases outside gene matches: 14. This CDR3 is 19 amino acids long. This chain's CDR3 is CASSLGKSTGGEGTGELFF. The CDR3 nucleotides read TGTGCCAGCAGCTTAGGGAAGTCTACAGGGGGCGAGGGAACCGGGGAGCTGTTTTTT.

CDR3 loop: CASSLARGGSHEQYF. The CDR3 DNA sequence: TGTGCCAGCAGCTTAGCGCGAGGAGGGTCCCACGAGCAGTACTTC. This rearrangement joins TRBV11-1 to TRBJ2-7; D may be TRBD2 (6 bases). CDR1 and CDR2 (germline): SGHAT, FQDESV (reference sequence). The CDR3 contains 15 residues. V was clipped by 0 bases and J by 5 bases, with 14 bases between them.

This clone has only a few counts. The V gene is TRBV19, the J gene TRBJ2-3; 8 positions match TRBD2. CDR1 and CDR2 from the germline V gene are LNHDA and SQIVND (reference sequence). The CDR3 spans 16 residues. V dropped 4 bases and J dropped 5; count of bases not matched to a gene: 11. CDR3 residues: CASSKGLAGRGDTQYF. The CDR3, as DNA: TGTGCCAGTAGTAAGGGCCTAGCGGGCCGGGGAGATACGCAGTATTTT.

This sequence joins TRBV4-1 and TRBJ2-4; 7 nucleotides match TRBD1. The length of the CDR3 is 22 residues. CDR1 MGHRA and CDR2 YSYEKL come from the germline V gene. V dropped 3 bases and J dropped 0; count of bases not matched to a gene: 23. CDR3 in DNA: TGCGCCAGCAGCCAGGGAACAGACCTCCGGGACAGATATCTTCCAGCCAAAAACATTCAGTACTTC. Protein product: CASSQGTDLRDRYLPAKNIQYF.

V gene TRBV7-9 combines with J gene TRBJ1-1, with TRBD1 matching over 8 bases. CDR1 and CDR2 from the germline V gene are SEHNR and FQNEAQ (reference sequence). J lost 9 bases, V lost 5 bases, and 11 bases had no gene match. The CDR3 has 14 amino acids. As DNA, the CDR3 is TGTGCCAGCAGCAAGGGACAGGATGGTTATAAAGCTTTCTTT. Protein: CASSKGQDGYKAFF.

This chain connects TRBV5-1 to TRBJ1-2, with D possibly matching TRBD1 (6 bases). Trimming removed 2 bases at V and 4 bases at J, with 15 bases between. Germline values: CDR1 SGHRS, CDR2 YFSETQ. The CDR3 contains 15 residues. The CDR3 nucleotides are TGCGCCAGCAGCTTTACAGGGCAGTGGGGCTATGGCTACACCTTC. Protein sequence: CASSFTGQWGYGYTF.

This clone was detected once. Within the sample, other DNA sequences also encode this same CDR3. This chain joins TRBV29-1 and TRBJ2-7, with D perhaps TRBD1 (6 bases). Germline loops: CDR1 SQVTM, CDR2 ANQGSEA. The CDR3 covers 11 residues. V gave up 4 bases and J gave up 3 bases, with 7 bases separating them. This CDR3 reads CSVGRGYEQYF. As DNA, the CDR3 is TGCAGCGTTGGCAGGGGCTACGAGCAGTACTTC.

The chain uses TRBV19 and TRBJ1-5; D unresolved. This CDR3 is 15 amino acids long. The germline V gene encodes CDR1 LNHDA and CDR2 SQIVND (reference sequence). The V end was cut by 4 bases, the J end by 2 bases, with 12 bases between. The DNA for the CDR3 is TGTGCCAGTAGTACCCAGCGACGGGGCAATCAGCCCCAGCATTTT. Translation: CASSTQRRGNQPQHF.

This clone came up once. The gene calls are TRBV24-1 and TRBJ2-1; 10 bases are a match to TRBD2. Looked up from germline, CDR1 is KGHDR and CDR2 is SFDVKD. The CDR3 has 17 amino acids. V gave up 3 bases and J gave up 4 bases; unmatched junction bases: 8. This CDR3 reads CATSDGMRTSGYNEQFF. In nucleotides, the CDR3 is TGTGCCACCAGTGATGGGATGAGGACTAGCGGTTACAATGAGCAGTTCTTC.

The chain combines TRBV29-1 with TRBJ2-3; 8 bases line up with TRBD2. The CDR3 loop spans 15 amino acids. Germline lookup yields CDR1 SQVTM and CDR2 ANQGSEA. With 1 base clipped from V and 0 bases from J, the junction kept 3 bases outside the gene matches. CDR3 bases: TGCAGCGTTGAAGGGACTAGCAGAAGCACAGATACGCAGTATTTT. Translating it yields CSVEGTSRSTDTQYF.

The V gene is TRBV3-1 (or the pseudogene TRBV3-2), the J gene TRBJ2-3, with 11 bases fitting TRBD2. Germline values: CDR1 LGHDT, CDR2 YNNKEL (reference sequence). The J segment lost 0 bases and the V segment lost 8 bases, leaving 13 bases of the junction unmatched. The CDR3 contains 18 residues. In nucleotides, the CDR3 is TGTGCCAGCTCCGGGGGACTAGCGGACTTTCTTAGCACAGATACGCAGTATTTT. Translated, it gives CASSGGLADFLSTDTQYF.

The rearrangement links TRBV2 to TRBJ1-1; D remains ambiguous. This CDR3 comprises 13 residues. Trimming shortened V by 3 bases and J by 1 base, and 6 bases separated the two germline ends. Per germline, CDR1 SNHLY and CDR2 FYNNEI. This CDR3 reads CASSDLPNTEAFF. CDR3 DNA sequence: TGTGCCAGCAGTGACCTCCCGAACACTGAAGCTTTCTTT.